These 17 T cell receptor beta chains originate from one sample sequenced in a study of CD8+ T cells in alopecia areata. Investigators isolated RNA and reverse transcribed it into cDNA to act as the sequencing template. Generated by immunoSEQ multiplex PCR, the TCRdb table keeps only in-frame clones and is missing some. The sample lists roughly 250,000 clones, 67% occurring once. The sample was CD4+ T cells sorted from blood, taken at week 0. These receptors originate from a human donor with alopecia areata.

The rearrangement links TRBV4-2 to TRBJ2-7, with TRBD1 as a possible D gene (6 bases). This CDR3 region has 14 residues. Trimming stripped 1 base from V and 3 bases from J, with 10 bases between. Germline CDR1 LGHNA, CDR2 YNFKEQ. CDR3 protein: CASSQAPDSYEQYF. In nucleotides, the CDR3 is TGTGCCAGCAGCCAAGCCCCGGACAGCTACGAGCAGTACTTC.

In this sample, this clone turned up a few times. J is TRBJ1-5 and V is TRBV4-1; D perhaps matches TRBD1 (6 bases). CDR1 and CDR2 from the germline V gene are MGHRA and YSYEKL. The CDR3 length is 14 residues. Trimming shortened V by 0 bases and J by 7 bases, and 10 bases separated the two germline ends. The CDR3 region is CASSQDTGRQPQHF. The CDR3 region has the DNA TGCGCCAGCAGCCAAGATACAGGGAGGCAGCCCCAGCATTTT.

This clone was detected a few times. V and J are TRBV9 and TRBJ2-3; TRBD2 matches 8 bases. The CDR3 consists of 14 residues. Trimming cost V 3 bases and J 3 bases; bases outside gene matches: 3. Germline CDR1 reads SGDLS; CDR2 reads YYNGEE. CDR3 DNA: TGTGCCAGCAGCGGACTAGCGAGAACAGATACGCAGTATTTT. This encodes CASSGLARTDTQYF.

The chain carries TRBV30 and TRBJ1-1; the D is unclear. Germline CDR1 and CDR2: GTSNPN and SVGIG (reference sequence). V dropped 3 bases and J dropped 4 bases, with 12 bases sitting between them. The CDR3 is 13 amino acids. CDR3 residues: CAWSLRASTEAFF. The CDR3 nucleotides read TGTGCCTGGAGCCTACGGGCGAGCACTGAAGCTTTCTTT. Full variable domain (remainder filled in from reference TRBV30 and TRBJ1-1): SQTIHQWPATLVQPVGSPLSLECTVEGTSNPNLYWYRQAAGRGLQLLFYSVGIGQISSEVPQNLSASRPQDRQFILSSKKLLLSDSGFYLCAWSLRASTEAFFGQGTRLTVV.

This clone appeared a single time. The CDR3 sequence is CASSLPRTRGQETQYF. DNA of the CDR3: TGTGCCAGCAGTTTACCCCGGACAAGGGGGCAAGAGACCCAGTACTTC. The V call is TRBV27, the J call TRBJ2-5; weak D call: TRBD1 (6 bases). Germline V CDR1 and CDR2: MNHEY, SMNVEV (reference sequence). V was clipped by 2 bases and J by 2 bases, with 15 bases between them. The CDR3 totals 16 residues.

This chain joins TRBV29-1 and TRBJ1-1, with a possible D match to TRBD1 (5 bases). This CDR3 spans 13 amino acids. The germline V gene encodes CDR1 SQVTM and CDR2 ANQGSEA. The V end lost 4 bases, the J end lost 1 base, and 10 bases lay between the germline ends. The CDR3 sequence: CSVVWQGNTEAFF. CDR3 sequence (DNA): TGCAGCGTTGTATGGCAGGGGAACACTGAAGCTTTCTTT.

The chain combines TRBV15 with TRBJ2-4, with D possibly being TRBD2 (5 bases). V was trimmed by 0 bases and J by 6 bases, leaving 6 bases between them. The CDR3 spans 13 residues. The germline CDR1 and CDR2 sequences are LNHNV and YYDKDF (reference sequence). DNA for the CDR3: TGTGCCACCAGCAGAGACGGAGGAAACATTCAGTACTTC. This gives the protein CATSRDGGNIQYF.

On this clone itself: It is likely a read error, because the conserved phenylalanine at the end of the CDR3 is missing. It is unclear where the CDR3 begins or ends on the DNA, so no DNA is shown, and the CDR3 is as TCRdb lists it. The chain combines TRBV6-5 with TRBJ2-3; the table's TRBD2 call for D was not verified on the DNA. The CDR3 is 8 residues long, ends included. Germline CDR1 MNHEY, CDR2 SVGAGI. The CDR3 reads CASSLGEV.

A few counts support this clone. The chain is built from TRBV27 and TRBJ2-7, with TRBD2 identical over 12 bases. The germline CDR1 and CDR2 sequences are MNHEY and SMNVEV (reference sequence). The CDR3 consists of 14 residues. J was trimmed by 7 bases and V by 6 bases; bases with no gene match: 7. CDR3 DNA sequence: TGTGCCAGCAGCCGACTAGCGGGGGAAAGGGAGCAGTACTTC. Translating gives CASSRLAGEREQYF.

This clone was observed once. V is TRBV14 and J is TRBJ2-5; D is tentatively TRBD1 or TRBD2 (5 bases each). This CDR3 contains 15 residues. Germline V gives CDR1 SGHDN, CDR2 FVKESK. V was clipped by 5 bases and J by 4 bases, with 17 bases between them. The CDR3 DNA reads TGTGCCAGCAGCGCCGGGACCGCCCGTATAGAGACCCAGTACTTC. Translating gives CASSAGTARIETQYF.

The V call is TRBV30, the J call TRBJ2-6, with no clear D. Germline V gives CDR1 GTSNPN, CDR2 SVGIG (reference sequence). This CDR3 is built from 18 residues. V shed 3 bases and J shed 1 base, with 19 bases lying between them. CDR3 sequence (DNA): TGTGCCTGGAGGCCATTTTCCGGTGAGGCATCTGGGGCCAACGTCCTGACTTTC. It encodes CAWRPFSGEASGANVLTF.

This clone was seen a single time. The chain couples TRBV7-2 to TRBJ1-2, with 10 positions matching TRBD1. Germline CDR1 is SGHTA and CDR2 is FQGNSA. J gave up 4 bases and V 5 bases, and 4 bases lay outside the gene matches. This CDR3 is built from 14 residues. The CDR3 loop is CASSEGQGGYGYTF. Written as DNA, the CDR3 is TGTGCCAGCAGCGAAGGACAGGGGGGCTATGGCTACACCTTC. Looking up the rest from reference TRBV7-2 and TRBJ1-2 gives the full variable domain: GAGVSQSPSNKVTEKGKDVELRCDPISGHTALYWYRQSLGQGLEFLIYFQGNSAPDKSGLPSDRFSAERTGGSVSTLTIQRTQQEDSAVYLCASSEGQGGYGYTFGSGTRLTVV.

The chain uses TRBV27 and TRBJ1-6; 9 bases fit TRBD1. From germline, CDR1 is MNHEY and CDR2 SMNVEV (reference sequence). The ends lost 5 bases at V and 7 bases at J; junction bases unmatched: 9. The CDR3 covers 16 residues. The CDR3 nucleotides read TGTGCCAGCAGTCTGGGACAGGGCCTGGAAAATTCACCCCTCCACTTT. The encoded protein is CASSLGQGLENSPLHF.

This clone has more than one count but fewer than ten. The chain joins TRBV15 to TRBJ1-1; D remains unclear. Trimming removed 8 bases at V and 1 base at J, with 8 bases between. Germline CDR1 LNHNV, CDR2 YYDKDF (reference sequence). This CDR3 has 12 residues. The CDR3 loop is CATAAGNTEAFF. In DNA form, the CDR3 reads TGTGCCACCGCCGCAGGGAACACTGAAGCTTTCTTT.

This chain connects TRBV29-1 to TRBJ2-3, with D perhaps TRBD2 (6 bases). Trimming took off 6 bases at V and 0 bases at J, with 10 bases between the two ends. CDR1 and CDR2 (germline): SQVTM, ANQGSEA. CDR3 length: 13 residues. This CDR3 is CSVKGTSTDTQYF. Here the CDR3 DNA reads TGCAGCGTGAAAGGGACTAGCACAGATACGCAGTATTTT.

This clone was detected a few times. V and J are TRBV30 and TRBJ2-3; possibly TRBD2 for D (5 bases). Per germline, CDR1 GTSNPN and CDR2 SVGIG (reference sequence). The CDR3 extends over 15 amino acids. Trimming stripped 0 bases from V and 4 bases from J, with 14 bases between. As DNA, the CDR3 is TGTGCCTGGAGTGTGCCCCTAGCAACGGCAGATACGCAGTATTTT. Encoded protein: CAWSVPLATADTQYF.

J is TRBJ1-5 and V is TRBV4-3, with 7 bases identical to TRBD1. CDR1 LGHNA and CDR2 YSLEER come from the germline V gene. The CDR3 is made up of 16 amino acids. V lost 0 bases, J lost 4 bases, and 6 bases stayed unmatched. The CDR3 region is CASSQDQGQNNQPQHF. The CDR3, as DNA: TGCGCCAGCAGCCAAGATCAGGGACAGAATAATCAGCCCCAGCATTTT.